The entry below describes one T cell receptor (beta chain). Antigen unknown. The entry originates in a study of cytomegalovirus exposure and HLA in healthy donors. Study in general: Assignment to the Caucasian-associated ancestry cluster applied to approximately 79% of the approximately 400 genotyped donors. Points from the study as a whole: V- and J-gene trimming in TCR beta was tied to a missense DCLRE1C variant by an analysis performed later. Clonal expansion, a later analysis showed, was greater in HLA-associated TCR beta chains than in equally common others. Judged likely to be a sequencing artifact was a cluster of highly shared sequence variants.

Primers: 60 Vbeta forward and 13 Jbeta reverse. Only in-frame clones appear in the TCRdb table, and some are missing; sequencing was by immunoSEQ multiplex PCR. The data show approximately 100,000 clones, roughly 80% seen once. The V and J ends lost 3 bases and 1 base respectively, with 10 bases between them. CDR1 and CDR2 from the germline V gene are PRHDT and FYEKMQ (reference sequence). CDR3 length: 14 residues. Sequences were obtained from PBMCs. This chain uses TRBV13 with TRBJ2-7; D is perhaps TRBD1 (6 bases). The source is a man aged 55 to 69 in good health and CMV-seropositive. The CDR3 DNA is TGTGCCAGCAGCTTTCTAGGGGGTTCCTACGAGCAGTACTTC. This translates into CASSFLGGSYEQYF.